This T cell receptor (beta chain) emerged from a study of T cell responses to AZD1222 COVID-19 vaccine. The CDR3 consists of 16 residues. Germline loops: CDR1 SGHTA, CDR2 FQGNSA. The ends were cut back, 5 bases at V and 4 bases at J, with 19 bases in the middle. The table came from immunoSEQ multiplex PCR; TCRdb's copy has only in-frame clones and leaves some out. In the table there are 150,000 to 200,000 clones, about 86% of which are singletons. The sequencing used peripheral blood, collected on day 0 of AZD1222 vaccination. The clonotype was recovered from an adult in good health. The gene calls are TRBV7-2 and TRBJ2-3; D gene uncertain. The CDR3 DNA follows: TGTGCCAGCAGCGGAAGGGTGGGAACTATGGCAGATACGCAGTATTTT. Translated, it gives CASSGRVGTMADTQYF.